This T cell receptor (beta chain) was recorded in a study of blood T cell repertoires in COVID-19. The data were produced by immunoSEQ multiplex PCR, yet TCRdb's version contains in-frame clones alone and is incomplete. This sample has around 240,000 clones; 65% to 90% occur once, and the top ten carry less than 8%. From germline, CDR1 is MRHNA and CDR2 SNTAGT. V lost 0 bases, J lost 4 bases, and 2 bases stayed unmatched. The CDR3 spans 14 residues. Sequenced input: peripheral blood. The origin of this receptor is a woman between 50 and 59 years old with acute or convalescent COVID-19. V usage is TRBV6-4 and J usage is TRBJ1-2; 7 bases are a match to TRBD1. CDR3 sequence: CASSDSDRSYGYTF. The DNA for the CDR3 is TGTGCCAGCAGTGACTCGGACAGGAGCTATGGCTACACCTTC.